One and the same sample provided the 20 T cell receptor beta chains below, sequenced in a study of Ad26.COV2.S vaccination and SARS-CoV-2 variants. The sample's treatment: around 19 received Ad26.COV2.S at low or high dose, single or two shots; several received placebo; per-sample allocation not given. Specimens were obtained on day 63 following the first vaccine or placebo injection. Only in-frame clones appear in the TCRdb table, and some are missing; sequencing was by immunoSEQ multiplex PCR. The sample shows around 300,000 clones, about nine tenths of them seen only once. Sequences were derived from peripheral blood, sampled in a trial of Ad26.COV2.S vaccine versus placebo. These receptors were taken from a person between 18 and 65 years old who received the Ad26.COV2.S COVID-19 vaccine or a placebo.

As DNA, the CDR3 is TGTGCCAGCAGTGAATATGGGTACCTCTACACCTTC. Translated, it gives CASSEYGYLYTF. V and J are TRBV6-1 and TRBJ1-2; unclear D gene. The V gene lost 2 bases and the J gene lost 10 bases, with 11 bases spanning the gap. The CDR3 consists of 12 residues. Per the germline V gene, CDR1 is MNHNS and CDR2 is SASEGT.

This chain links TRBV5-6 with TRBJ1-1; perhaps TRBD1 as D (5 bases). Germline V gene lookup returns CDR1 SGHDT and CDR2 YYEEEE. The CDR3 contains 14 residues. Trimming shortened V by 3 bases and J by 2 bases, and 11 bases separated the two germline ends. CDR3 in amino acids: CASSWTQLNTEAFF. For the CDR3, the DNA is TGTGCCAGCAGCTGGACACAACTTAACACTGAAGCTTTCTTT.

CDR3 sequence: CASSPQQGPVAKNIQYF. Written as DNA, the CDR3 is TGTGCCAGCTCACCTCAACAGGGTCCTGTAGCCAAAAACATTCAGTACTTC. The J gene is TRBJ2-4, the V gene TRBV18; weak D call: TRBD1 (6 bases). V shed 3 bases and J shed 0 bases, with 15 bases lying between them. The CDR3 is 17 amino acids. CDR1 is KGHSH and CDR2 is LQKENI in the germline V gene.

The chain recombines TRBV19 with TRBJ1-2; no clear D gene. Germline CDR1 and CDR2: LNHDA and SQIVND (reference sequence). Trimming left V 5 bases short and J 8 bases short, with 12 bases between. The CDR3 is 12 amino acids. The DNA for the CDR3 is TGTGCCAGTAGTTGGGTGGGGAGCGGCTACACCTTC. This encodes CASSWVGSGYTF. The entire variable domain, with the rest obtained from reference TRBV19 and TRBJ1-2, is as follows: DGGITQSPKYLFRKEGQNVTLSCEQNLNHDAMYWYRQDPGQGLRLIYYSQIVNDFQKGDIAEGYSVSREKKESFPLTVTSAQKNPTAFYLCASSWVGSGYTFGSGTRLTVV.

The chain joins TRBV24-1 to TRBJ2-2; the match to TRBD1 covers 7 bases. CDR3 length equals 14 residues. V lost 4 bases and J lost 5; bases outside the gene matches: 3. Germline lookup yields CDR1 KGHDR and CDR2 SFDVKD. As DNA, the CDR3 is TGTGCCACCAGTGAAGGGGGCGGTACCGGGGAGCTGTTTTTT. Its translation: CATSEGGGTGELFF.

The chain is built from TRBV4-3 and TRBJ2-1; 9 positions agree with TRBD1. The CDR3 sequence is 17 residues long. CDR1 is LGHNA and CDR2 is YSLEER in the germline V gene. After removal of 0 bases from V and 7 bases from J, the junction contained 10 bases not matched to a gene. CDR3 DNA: TGCGCCAGCAGCCAAGAGATCCCCGACAGGGGGGTTAATGAGCAGTTCTTC. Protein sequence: CASSQEIPDRGVNEQFF.

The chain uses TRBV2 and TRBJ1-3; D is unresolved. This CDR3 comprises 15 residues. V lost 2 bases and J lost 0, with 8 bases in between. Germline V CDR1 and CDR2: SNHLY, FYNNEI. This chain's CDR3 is CASSESAFSGNTIYF. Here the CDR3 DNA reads TGTGCCAGCAGTGAATCAGCCTTCTCTGGAAACACCATATATTTT.

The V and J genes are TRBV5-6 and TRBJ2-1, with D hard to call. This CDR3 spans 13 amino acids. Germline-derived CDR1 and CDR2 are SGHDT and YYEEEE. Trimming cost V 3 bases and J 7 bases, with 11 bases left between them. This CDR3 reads CASSWWFGNEQFF. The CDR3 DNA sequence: TGTGCCAGCAGCTGGTGGTTCGGGAATGAGCAGTTCTTC. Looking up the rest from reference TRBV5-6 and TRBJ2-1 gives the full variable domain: DAGVTQSPTHLIKTRGQQVTLRCSPKSGHDTVSWYQQALGQGPQFIFQYYEEEERQRGNFPDRFSGHQFPNYSSELNVNALLLGDSALYLCASSWWFGNEQFFGPGTRLTVL.

CDR3 nucleotides: TGTGCCAGCAGCATGAAGGGGACTAACTATGGCTACACCTTC. Protein product: CASSMKGTNYGYTF. This chain joins TRBV5-4 and TRBJ1-2, with a possible D match to TRBD1 (5 bases). The CDR3 has 14 amino acids. Germline V gene sequence: CDR1 SGHNT, CDR2 YYREEE (reference sequence). V dropped 4 bases and J dropped 0 bases, with 10 bases sitting between them. Drawing the rest from reference TRBV5-4 and TRBJ1-2, the complete variable domain is ETGVTQSPTHLIKTRGQQVTLRCSSQSGHNTVSWYQQALGQGPQFIFQYYREEENGRGNFPPRFSGLQFPNYSSELNVNALELDDSALYLCASSMKGTNYGYTFGSGTRLTVV.

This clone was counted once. The CDR3 DNA reads as TGTGCCAGCAGCAACCCCCTCGCTGAGCAGTTCTTC. As protein: CASSNPLAEQFF. The chain joins TRBV7-2 to TRBJ2-1, with D uncertain. From germline, CDR1 is SGHTA and CDR2 FQGNSA. Trimming left V 5 bases short and J 9 bases short, with 11 bases between. This CDR3 contains 12 residues.

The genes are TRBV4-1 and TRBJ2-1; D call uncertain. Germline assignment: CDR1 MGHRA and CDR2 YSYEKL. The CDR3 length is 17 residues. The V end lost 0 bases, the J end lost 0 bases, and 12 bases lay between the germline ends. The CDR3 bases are TGCGCCAGCAGCCAAGATCCAGCTCTGAGCTCCTACAATGAGCAGTTCTTC. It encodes CASSQDPALSSYNEQFF.

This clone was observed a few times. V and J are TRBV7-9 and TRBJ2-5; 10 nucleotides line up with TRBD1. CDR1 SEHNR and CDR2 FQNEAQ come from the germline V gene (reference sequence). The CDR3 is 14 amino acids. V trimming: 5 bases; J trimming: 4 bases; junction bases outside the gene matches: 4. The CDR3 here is CASSGQGVRETQYF. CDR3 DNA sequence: TGTGCCAGCAGCGGACAGGGGGTACGAGAGACCCAGTACTTC.

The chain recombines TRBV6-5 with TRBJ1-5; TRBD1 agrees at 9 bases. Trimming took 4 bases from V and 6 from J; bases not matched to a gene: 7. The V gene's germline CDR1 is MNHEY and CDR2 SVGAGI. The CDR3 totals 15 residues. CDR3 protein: CASSWDRERGQPQHF. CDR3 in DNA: TGTGCCAGCAGTTGGGACAGGGAACGAGGTCAGCCCCAGCATTTT.

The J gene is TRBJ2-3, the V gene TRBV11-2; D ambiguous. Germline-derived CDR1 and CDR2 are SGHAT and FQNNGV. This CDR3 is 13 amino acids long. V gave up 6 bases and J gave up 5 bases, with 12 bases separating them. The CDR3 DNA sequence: TGTGCCAGCAGTAAAAGAGCAGTAGATACGCAGTATTTT. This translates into CASSKRAVDTQYF.

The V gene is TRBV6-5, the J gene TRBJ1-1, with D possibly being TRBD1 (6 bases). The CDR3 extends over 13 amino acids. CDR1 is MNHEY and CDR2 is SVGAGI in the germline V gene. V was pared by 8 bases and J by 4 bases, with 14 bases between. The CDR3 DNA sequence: TGTGCCAGCGTCAAGGGGGTCGCCACTGAAGCTTTCTTT. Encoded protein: CASVKGVATEAFF.

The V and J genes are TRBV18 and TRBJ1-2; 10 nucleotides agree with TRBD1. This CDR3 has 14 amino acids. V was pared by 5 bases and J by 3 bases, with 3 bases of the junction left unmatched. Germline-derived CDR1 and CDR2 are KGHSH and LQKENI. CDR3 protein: CASSEGTGDYGYTF. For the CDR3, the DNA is TGTGCCAGCTCAGAAGGGACAGGGGACTATGGCTACACCTTC.

CDR3 protein: CSASGPSEGGWETQYF. In DNA, the CDR3 is TGCAGTGCTAGTGGTCCCTCAGAAGGAGGATGGGAGACCCAGTACTTC. The gene calls are TRBV20-1 and TRBJ2-5, with D possibly matching TRBD2 (5 bases). Germline assignment: CDR1 DFQATT and CDR2 SNEGSKA (reference sequence). With 3 bases removed from V and 5 bases from J, the gap between germline ends came to 22 bases. The CDR3 contains 16 residues.

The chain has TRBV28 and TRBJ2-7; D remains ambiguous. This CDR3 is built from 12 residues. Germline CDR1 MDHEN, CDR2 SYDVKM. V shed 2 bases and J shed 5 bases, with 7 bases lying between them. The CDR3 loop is CASSLRADEQYV. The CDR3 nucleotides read TGTGCCAGCAGTTTACGGGCTGACGAGCAGTACGTC.

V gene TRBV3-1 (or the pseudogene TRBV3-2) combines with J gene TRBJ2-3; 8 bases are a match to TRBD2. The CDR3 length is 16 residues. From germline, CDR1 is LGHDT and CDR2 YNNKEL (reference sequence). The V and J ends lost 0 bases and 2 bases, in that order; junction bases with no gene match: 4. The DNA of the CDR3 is TGTGCCAGCAGCCAAGAGGTCGGGGGGGCCACAGATACGCAGTATTTT. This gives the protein CASSQEVGGATDTQYF.

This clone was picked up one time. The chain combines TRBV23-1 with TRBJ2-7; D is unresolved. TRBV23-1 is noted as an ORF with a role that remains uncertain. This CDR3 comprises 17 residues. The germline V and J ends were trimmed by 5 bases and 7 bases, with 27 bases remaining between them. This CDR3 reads CASSFNSSLGPTWEQYF. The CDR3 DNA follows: TGCGCCAGCAGTTTCAACAGTAGTCTTGGCCCTACCTGGGAGCAGTACTTC.